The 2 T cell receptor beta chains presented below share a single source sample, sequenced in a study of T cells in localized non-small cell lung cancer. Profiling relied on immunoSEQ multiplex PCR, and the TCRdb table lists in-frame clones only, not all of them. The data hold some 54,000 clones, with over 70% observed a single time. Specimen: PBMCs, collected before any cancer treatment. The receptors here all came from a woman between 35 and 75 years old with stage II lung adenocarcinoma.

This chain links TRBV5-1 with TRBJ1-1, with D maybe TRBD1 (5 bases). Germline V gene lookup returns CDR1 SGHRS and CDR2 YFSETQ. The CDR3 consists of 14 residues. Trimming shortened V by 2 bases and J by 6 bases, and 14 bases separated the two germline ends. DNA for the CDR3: TGCGCCAGCAGCTTCGGGGCCGACCCCCCTGAAGCTTTCTTT. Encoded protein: CASSFGADPPEAFF.

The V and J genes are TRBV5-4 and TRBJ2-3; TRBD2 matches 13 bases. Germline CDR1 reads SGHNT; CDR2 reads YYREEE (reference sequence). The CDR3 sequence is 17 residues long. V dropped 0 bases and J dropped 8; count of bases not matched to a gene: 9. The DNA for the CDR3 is TGTGCCAGCAGCTTGGGGGGGACTAGCGGGGCTATCGGTACGCAGTATTTT. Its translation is CASSLGGTSGAIGTQYF.